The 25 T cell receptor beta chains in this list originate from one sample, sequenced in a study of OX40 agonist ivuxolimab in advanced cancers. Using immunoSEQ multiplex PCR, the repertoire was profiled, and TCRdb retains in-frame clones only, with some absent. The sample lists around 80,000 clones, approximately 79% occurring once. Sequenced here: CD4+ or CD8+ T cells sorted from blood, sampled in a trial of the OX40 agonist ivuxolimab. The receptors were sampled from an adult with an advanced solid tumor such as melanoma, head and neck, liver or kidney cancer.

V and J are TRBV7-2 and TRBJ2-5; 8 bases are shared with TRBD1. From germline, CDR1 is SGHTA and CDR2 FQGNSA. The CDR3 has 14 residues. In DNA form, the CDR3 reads TGTGCTAGTTCAGGGACAGGTTCCCAAGAGACCCAGTACTTC. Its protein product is CASSGTGSQETQYF.

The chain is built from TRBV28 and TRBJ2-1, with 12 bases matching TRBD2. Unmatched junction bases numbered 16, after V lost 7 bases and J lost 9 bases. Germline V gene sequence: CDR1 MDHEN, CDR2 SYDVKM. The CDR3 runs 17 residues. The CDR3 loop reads CASKGAASGRDVLEQFF. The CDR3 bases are TGTGCCAGCAAGGGGGCGGCTAGCGGGAGGGACGTTCTTGAGCAGTTCTTC.

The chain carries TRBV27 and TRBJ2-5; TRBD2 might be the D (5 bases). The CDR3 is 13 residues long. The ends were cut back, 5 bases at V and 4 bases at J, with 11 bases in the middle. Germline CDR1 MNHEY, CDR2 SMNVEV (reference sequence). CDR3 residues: CASSTLRVETQYF. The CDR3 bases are TGTGCCAGCAGTACCTTGCGGGTAGAGACCCAGTACTTC.

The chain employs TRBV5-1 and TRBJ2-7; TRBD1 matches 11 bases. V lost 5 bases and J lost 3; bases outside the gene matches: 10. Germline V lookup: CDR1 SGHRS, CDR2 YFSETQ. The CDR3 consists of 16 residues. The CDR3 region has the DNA TGCGCCAGCAGTCCACGAGGACAGGGGGCGATCTACGAGCAGTACTTC. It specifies CASSPRGQGAIYEQYF. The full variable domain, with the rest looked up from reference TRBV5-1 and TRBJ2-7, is KAGVTQTPRYLIKTRGQQVTLSCSPISGHRSVSWYQQTPGQGLQFLFEYFSETQRNKGNFPGRFSGRQFSNSRSEMNVSTLELGDSALYLCASSPRGQGAIYEQYFGPGTRLTVT.

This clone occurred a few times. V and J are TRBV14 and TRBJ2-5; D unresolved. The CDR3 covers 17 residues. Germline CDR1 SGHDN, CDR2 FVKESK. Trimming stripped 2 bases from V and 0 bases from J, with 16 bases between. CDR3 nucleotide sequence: TGTGCCAGCAGCCAATTCGCGCTTGACTGGTACCAAGAGACCCAGTACTTC. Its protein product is CASSQFALDWYQETQYF.

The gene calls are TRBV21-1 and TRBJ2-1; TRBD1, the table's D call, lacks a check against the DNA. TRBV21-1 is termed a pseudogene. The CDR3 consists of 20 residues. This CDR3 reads CASSNCQPFLGQVSYNEQFF. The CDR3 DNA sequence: TGTGCCAGCAGCAACTGCCAGCCGTTCCTGGGGCAGGTCTCCTACAATGAGCAGTTCTTC.

DNA of the CDR3: TGTGCCAGCAGAAGGGGCGGGGGCGGGGGGAACACCGGGGAGCTGTTTTTT. Its protein product is CASRRGGGGGNTGELFF. This chain connects TRBV27 to TRBJ2-2, with D tentatively TRBD2 (7 bases). Germline assignment: CDR1 MNHEY and CDR2 SMNVEV (reference sequence). Trimming removed 6 bases from V and 1 base from J, with 18 bases in between. This CDR3 comprises 17 residues.

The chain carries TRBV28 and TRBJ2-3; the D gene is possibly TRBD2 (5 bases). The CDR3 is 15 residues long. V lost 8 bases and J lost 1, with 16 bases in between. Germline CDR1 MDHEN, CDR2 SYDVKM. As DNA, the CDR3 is TGTGCCAGCCCCCCAGGAGAGGGAGGCACAGATACGCAGTATTTT. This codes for CASPPGEGGTDTQYF. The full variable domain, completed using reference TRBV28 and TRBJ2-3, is DVKVTQSSRYLVKRTGEKVFLECVQDMDHENMFWYRQDPGLGLRLIYFSYDVKMKEKGDIPEGYSVSREKKERFSLILESASTNQTSMYLCASPPGEGGTDTQYFGPGTRLTVL.

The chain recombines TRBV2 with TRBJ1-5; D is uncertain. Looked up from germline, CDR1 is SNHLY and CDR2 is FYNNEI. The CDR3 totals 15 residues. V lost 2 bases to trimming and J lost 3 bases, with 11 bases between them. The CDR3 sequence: CASSESIIPNQPQHF. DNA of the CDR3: TGTGCCAGCAGTGAATCCATCATACCCAATCAGCCCCAGCATTTT.

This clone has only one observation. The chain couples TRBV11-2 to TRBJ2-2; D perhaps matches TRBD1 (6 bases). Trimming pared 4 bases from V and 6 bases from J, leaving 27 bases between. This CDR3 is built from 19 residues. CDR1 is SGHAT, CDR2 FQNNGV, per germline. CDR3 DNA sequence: TGTGCCAGCAGCTCCCTACGCCTACTTACAGGGATATCCCCCGGGGAGCTGTTTTTT. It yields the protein CASSSLRLLTGISPGELFF.

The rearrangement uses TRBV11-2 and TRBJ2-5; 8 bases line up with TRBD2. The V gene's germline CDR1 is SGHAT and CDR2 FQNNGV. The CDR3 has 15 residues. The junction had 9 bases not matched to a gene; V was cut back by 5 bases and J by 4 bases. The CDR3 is CASSHLGGGGETQYF. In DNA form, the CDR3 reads TGTGCCAGCAGCCACCTCGGGGGGGGTGGAGAGACCCAGTACTTC.

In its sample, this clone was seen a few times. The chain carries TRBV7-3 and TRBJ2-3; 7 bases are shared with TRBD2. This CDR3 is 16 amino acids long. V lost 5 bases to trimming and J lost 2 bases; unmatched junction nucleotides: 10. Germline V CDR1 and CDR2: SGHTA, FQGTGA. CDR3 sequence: CASSPQGRVDTDTQYF. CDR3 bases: TGTGCCAGCAGCCCCCAAGGGAGGGTTGACACAGATACGCAGTATTTT. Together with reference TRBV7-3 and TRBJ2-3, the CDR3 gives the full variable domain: GAGVSQTPSNKVTEKGKYVELRCDPISGHTALYWYRQSLGQGPEFLIYFQGTGAADDSGLPNDRFFAVRPEGSVSTLKIQRTERGDSAVYLCASSPQGRVDTDTQYFGPGTRLTVL.

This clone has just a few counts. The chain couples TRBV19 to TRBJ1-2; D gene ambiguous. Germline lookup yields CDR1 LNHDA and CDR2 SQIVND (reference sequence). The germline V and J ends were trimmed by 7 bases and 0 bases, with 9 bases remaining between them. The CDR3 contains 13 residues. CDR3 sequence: CASNGGSNYGYTF. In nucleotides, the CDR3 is TGTGCCAGTAACGGTGGATCTAACTATGGCTACACCTTC.

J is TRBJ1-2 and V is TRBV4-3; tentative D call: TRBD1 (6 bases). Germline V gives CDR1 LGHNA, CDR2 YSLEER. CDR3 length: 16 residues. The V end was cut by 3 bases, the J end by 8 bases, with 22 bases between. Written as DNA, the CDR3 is TGCGCCAGCAGCCATCCCATAAGGGGGGATCCAGGCGGCTACACCTTC. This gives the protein CASSHPIRGDPGGYTF.

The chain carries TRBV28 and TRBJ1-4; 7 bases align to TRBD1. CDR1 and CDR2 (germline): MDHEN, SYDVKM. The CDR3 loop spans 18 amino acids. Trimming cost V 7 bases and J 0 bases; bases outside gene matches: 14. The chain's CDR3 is CASKKVGQRVATNEKLFF. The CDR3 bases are TGTGCCAGCAAGAAAGTGGGACAGCGAGTTGCAACTAATGAAAAACTGTTTTTT.

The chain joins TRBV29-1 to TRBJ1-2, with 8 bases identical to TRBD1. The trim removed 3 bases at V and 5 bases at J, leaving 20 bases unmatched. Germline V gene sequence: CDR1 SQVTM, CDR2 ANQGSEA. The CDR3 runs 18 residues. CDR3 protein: CSVDSRVAGGKGVYGYTF. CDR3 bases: TGCAGCGTTGATAGCAGGGTGGCAGGGGGCAAGGGGGTTTATGGCTACACCTTC.

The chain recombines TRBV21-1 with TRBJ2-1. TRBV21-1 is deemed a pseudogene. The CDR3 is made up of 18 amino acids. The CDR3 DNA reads TGTGCCAGCAGCAAAGAGTCATGGACCCAAAGACCCTACAATGAGCAGTTCTTC. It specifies CASSKESWTQRPYNEQFF.

The CDR3 DNA reads TGCGCCAGCAGCCAAGATTATTCGGCCCTCTCTGGGGCCAACGTCCTGACTTTC. Its protein product is CASSQDYSALSGANVLTF. The genes are TRBV4-3 and TRBJ2-6; D ambiguous. CDR3 length: 18 residues. V dropped 0 bases and J dropped 0 bases, with 12 bases sitting between them. CDR1 and CDR2 (germline): LGHNA, YSLEER.

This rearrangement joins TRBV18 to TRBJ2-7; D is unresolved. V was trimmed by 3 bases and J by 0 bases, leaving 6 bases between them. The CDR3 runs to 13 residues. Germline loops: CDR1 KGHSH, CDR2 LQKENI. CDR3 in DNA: TGTGCCAGCTCACCCCAGCGCTCCTACGAGCAGTACTTC. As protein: CASSPQRSYEQYF.

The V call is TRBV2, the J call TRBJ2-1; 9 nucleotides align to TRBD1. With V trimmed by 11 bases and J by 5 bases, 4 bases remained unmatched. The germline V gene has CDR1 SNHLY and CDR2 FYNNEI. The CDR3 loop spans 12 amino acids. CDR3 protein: CAGQGHHNEQFF. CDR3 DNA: TGTGCCGGACAGGGGCATCACAATGAGCAGTTCTTC.

Written as DNA, the CDR3 is TGTGCCAGCAGTGACAGTGGCGGGGGGACGGGGACGGTGCAAGAGACCCAGTACTTC. Protein product: CASSDSGGGTGTVQETQYF. The chain uses TRBV6-4 and TRBJ2-5; 8 bases are shared with TRBD2. The CDR3 is 19 residues long. With 2 bases clipped from V and 2 bases from J, the junction kept 16 bases outside the gene matches. Germline assignment: CDR1 MRHNA and CDR2 SNTAGT.

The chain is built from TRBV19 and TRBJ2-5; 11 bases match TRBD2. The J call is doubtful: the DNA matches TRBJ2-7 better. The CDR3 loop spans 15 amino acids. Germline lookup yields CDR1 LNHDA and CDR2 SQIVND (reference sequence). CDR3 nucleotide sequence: TGTGCCAGTAGTTTTATAGCGGGAGGGACCGACGAGCAGTACTTC. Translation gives CASSFIAGGTDEQYF.

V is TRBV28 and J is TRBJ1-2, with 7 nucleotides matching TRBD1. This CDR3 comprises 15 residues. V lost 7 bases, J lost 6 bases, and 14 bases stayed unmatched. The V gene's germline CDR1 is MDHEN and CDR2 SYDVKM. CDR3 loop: CASTRLLQGNHGYTF. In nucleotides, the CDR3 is TGTGCCAGCACCCGCCTGTTACAGGGGAACCATGGCTACACCTTC.

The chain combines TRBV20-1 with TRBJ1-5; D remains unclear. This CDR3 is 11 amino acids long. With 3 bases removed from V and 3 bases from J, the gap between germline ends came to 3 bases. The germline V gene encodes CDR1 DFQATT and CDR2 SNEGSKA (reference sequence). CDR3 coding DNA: TGCAGTGCTAGCGACAATCAGCCCCAGCATTTT. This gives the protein CSASDNQPQHF.

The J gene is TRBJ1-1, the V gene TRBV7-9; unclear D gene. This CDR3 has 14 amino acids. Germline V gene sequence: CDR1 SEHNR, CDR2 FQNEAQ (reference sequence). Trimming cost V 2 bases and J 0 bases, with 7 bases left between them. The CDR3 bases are TGTGCCAGCAGCTTATTACTTATGAACACTGAAGCTTTCTTT. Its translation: CASSLLLMNTEAFF.